The 9 T cell receptor beta chains given below trace back to one sample, sequenced in a study of OX40 agonist ivuxolimab in advanced cancers. Sequencing used immunoSEQ multiplex PCR; TCRdb keeps in-frame clones, though not all of them. The sample yields some 37,000 clones, 88% seen once. This specimen was CD4+ or CD8+ T cells sorted from blood, taken in a trial of the OX40 agonist ivuxolimab. The receptors here all came from an adult with an advanced solid tumor such as melanoma, head and neck, liver or kidney cancer.

The chain links TRBV19 to TRBJ1-2; 7 bases agree with TRBD1. V lost 6 bases and J lost 4; bases outside the gene matches: 5. Per germline, CDR1 LNHDA and CDR2 SQIVND (reference sequence). CDR3 length equals 13 residues. The CDR3 coding sequence is TGTGCCAGTAGCATAACAGGGGCCTATGGCTACACCTTC. This sequence encodes CASSITGAYGYTF.

V and J are TRBV4-1 and TRBJ2-2, with 8 bases identical to TRBD2. The V gene's germline CDR1 is MGHRA and CDR2 YSYEKL. This CDR3 is built from 16 residues. V shed 3 bases and J 6 bases; nucleotides not matched to a gene: 9. For the CDR3, the DNA is TGCGCCAGCAGCCATCACGGGACTAGTAATGCCGGGGAGCTGTTTTTT. As protein: CASSHHGTSNAGELFF.

The gene calls are TRBV9 and TRBJ2-7; D is possibly TRBD2 (6 bases). This CDR3 has 15 amino acids. V lost 0 bases, J lost 4 bases, and 14 bases lay in between. CDR1 is SGDLS and CDR2 is YYNGEE in the germline V gene. The chain's CDR3 is CASSVVSAGIYEQYF. The DNA of the CDR3 is TGTGCCAGCAGCGTAGTAAGCGCGGGGATTTACGAGCAGTACTTC.

The chain carries TRBV4-1 and TRBJ2-7; no definite D call. Germline V gene sequence: CDR1 MGHRA, CDR2 YSYEKL. V dropped 2 bases and J dropped 9 bases, with 14 bases sitting between them. CDR3 size: 13 residues. For the CDR3, the DNA is TGCGCCAGCAGCCAAATTGGGCCCCCAACGCAGTACTTC. Translation: CASSQIGPPTQYF.

This rearrangement joins TRBV28 to TRBJ2-7; D is possibly TRBD1 (5 bases). Trimming took 5 bases from V and 5 from J, leaving 10 bases between them. Germline V gene data show CDR1 as MDHEN and CDR2 as SYDVKM. CDR3 length equals 12 residues. CDR3 protein: CASSRGWDEQYF. DNA of the CDR3: TGTGCCAGCAGTAGGGGCTGGGACGAGCAGTACTTC.

The V gene is TRBV6-5, the J gene TRBJ2-7; 9 bases match TRBD1. The germline gives CDR1 MNHEY, CDR2 SVGAGI. The CDR3 sequence is 13 residues long. The junction had 2 bases not matched to a gene; V was cut back by 4 bases and J by 4 bases. CDR3 region: CASSSGTGYEQYF. The CDR3 DNA reads TGTGCCAGCAGTTCAGGGACAGGGTACGAGCAGTACTTC.

The chain links TRBV27 to TRBJ2-1, with D maybe TRBD2 (6 bases). Trimming removed 7 bases from V and 6 bases from J, with 19 bases in between. Germline V gene data show CDR1 as MNHEY and CDR2 as SMNVEV (reference sequence). The CDR3 runs to 15 residues. The chain's CDR3 is CASTTETSLGNEQFF. The CDR3 DNA follows: TGTGCCAGCACCACCGAAACTAGCCTTGGCAATGAGCAGTTCTTC.

The V gene is TRBV7-6, the J gene TRBJ1-5, with a weak D call TRBD1 (6 bases). CDR3 length: 16 residues. The ends were cut back, 1 base at V and 5 bases at J, with 15 bases in the middle. Per the germline V gene, CDR1 is SGHVS and CDR2 is FNYEAQ. CDR3 amino acids: CASSLGPGGGYQPQHF. Here the CDR3 DNA reads TGTGCCAGCAGCTTAGGGCCGGGAGGGGGTTATCAGCCCCAGCATTTT.

The chain joins TRBV15 to TRBJ2-7; D gene unclear. CDR1 and CDR2 from the germline V gene are LNHNV and YYDKDF (reference sequence). This CDR3 contains 13 residues. The V gene lost 6 bases and the J gene lost 0 bases, with 9 bases spanning the gap. CDR3: CATRAESSYEQYF. The CDR3 bases are TGTGCCACCAGGGCGGAGAGCTCCTACGAGCAGTACTTC.